These 15 T cell receptor beta chains were sequenced from one sample in a study of T cell responses to AZD1222 COVID-19 vaccine (dated by TCRdb to 2020 to 2022). Receptor amplification or capture employed the immunoSEQ multiplex PCR assay. TCRdb provides this immuneACCESS table in a form limited to in-frame rearrangements. Some clones are lacking; in checked studies, under half of them reflect an unresolved V gene, and why the rest are absent is not known. For this sample there are 190,000 or so clones; approximately 90% appear just once. The ten largest make up under 4% of the sample. The time point label for this specimen denotes: about 28 days (+/-7) after the second vaccine dose. The sequencing used peripheral blood, collected 28 days after the second AZD1222 dose. The receptors were gathered from an adult who received the AZD1222 COVID-19 vaccine.

The rearrangement uses TRBV14 and TRBJ2-7, with D uncertain. CDR3 length: 12 residues. Trimming stripped 5 bases from V and 0 bases from J, with 5 bases between. Germline-derived CDR1 and CDR2 are SGHDN and FVKESK. The DNA of the CDR3 is TGTGCCAGCAGCGGCCCCTCCTACGAGCAGTACTTC. This encodes CASSGPSYEQYF.

This clone was counted between two and nine times. V is TRBV25-1 and J is TRBJ2-2; no firm D call. The germline V gene has CDR1 MGHDK and CDR2 SYGVNS. V lost 5 bases to trimming and J lost 8 bases, with 9 bases between them. The CDR3 runs to 12 residues. CDR3 amino acids: CASSKRTGELFF. CDR3 coding DNA: TGTGCCAGCAGTAAAAGAACGGGGGAGCTGTTTTTT.

This chain links TRBV24-1 with TRBJ1-5; a weak D match, TRBD1 (5 bases). CDR1 is KGHDR and CDR2 is SFDVKD in the germline V gene. This CDR3 comprises 15 residues. Trimming stripped 3 bases from V and 2 bases from J, with 10 bases between. As DNA, the CDR3 is TGTGCCACCAGTGATCGGGGAGGGGGCAATCAGCCCCAGCATTTT. Translating gives CATSDRGGGNQPQHF.

The DNA of the CDR3 is TGTGCCAGCAGTTTAAACTACGAGCAGTACTTC. Encoded protein: CASSLNYEQYF. The rearrangement links TRBV12-3 or TRBV12-4 to TRBJ2-7; D remains ambiguous. The CDR3 has 11 amino acids. The V gene lost 2 bases and the J gene lost 3 bases, with 2 bases spanning the gap.

V usage is TRBV4-1 and J usage is TRBJ2-7; 8 positions match TRBD2. The CDR3 has 15 residues. Losses at the gene ends were 1 base for V and 3 bases for J; bases not matched to a gene: 5. Germline V gene sequence: CDR1 MGHRA, CDR2 YSYEKL. The CDR3 DNA reads TGCGCCAGCAGCCAAGTAACCGGGACTAGCTACGAGCAGTACTTC. Translation: CASSQVTGTSYEQYF.

The CDR3 region has the DNA TGTGCCAGTTTCTTATCTGGTCTGGGGCTGAACACTGAAGCTTTCTTT. It translates to CASFLSGLGLNTEAFF. The V call is TRBV19, the J call TRBJ1-1; perhaps TRBD1 as D (5 bases). This CDR3 is built from 16 residues. CDR1 is LNHDA and CDR2 is SQIVND in the germline V gene (reference sequence). The V end lost 8 bases, the J end lost 0 bases, and 19 bases lay between the germline ends.

This chain joins TRBV6-5 and TRBJ1-3, with TRBD1 as a possible D gene (6 bases). Germline V CDR1 and CDR2: MNHEY, SVGAGI. The CDR3 has 15 amino acids. Trimming removed 2 bases at V and 0 bases at J, with 8 bases between. The CDR3 spells CASSYEQGSGNTIYF. CDR3 nucleotide sequence: TGTGCCAGCAGTTACGAACAGGGCTCTGGAAACACCATATATTTT.

The V call is TRBV5-1, the J call TRBJ2-7; TRBD1 aligns across 7 bases. Trimming removed 4 bases from V and 3 bases from J; junction bases left unmatched: 7. The CDR3 spans 14 residues. Germline CDR1 is SGHRS and CDR2 is YFSETQ. The CDR3 nucleotides read TGCGCCAGCAGCATAGAGGGACAGATCTACGAGCAGTACTTC. It translates to CASSIEGQIYEQYF. Full variable domain (missing parts from reference TRBV5-1 and TRBJ2-7): KAGVTQTPRYLIKTRGQQVTLSCSPISGHRSVSWYQQTPGQGLQFLFEYFSETQRNKGNFPGRFSGRQFSNSRSEMNVSTLELGDSALYLCASSIEGQIYEQYFGPGTRLTVT.

This clone was picked up one time. The V call is TRBV6-5, the J call TRBJ2-1, with a possible D match to TRBD2 (5 bases). The length of the CDR3 is 10 residues. V lost 11 bases to trimming and J lost 9 bases, with 11 bases between them. Germline V gene sequence: CDR1 MNHEY, CDR2 SVGAGI. Here the CDR3 reads CAAGLSEQFF. DNA of the CDR3: TGTGCCGCGGGCCTCAGTGAGCAGTTCTTC.

The V gene is TRBV28, the J gene TRBJ1-5, with D perhaps TRBD1 (6 bases). V was pared by 3 bases and J by 5 bases, with 23 bases between. The CDR3 consists of 18 residues. Germline V CDR1 and CDR2: MDHEN, SYDVKM. The CDR3 region is CASSFSQGFGSLDQPQHF. For the CDR3, the DNA is TGTGCCAGCAGTTTTTCACAGGGCTTTGGGTCGCTGGATCAGCCCCAGCATTTT.

The V and J genes are TRBV10-1 and TRBJ2-1, with TRBD2 matching over 8 bases. Germline V gene lookup returns CDR1 WNHNN and CDR2 SYGVQD (reference sequence). The junction had 9 bases not matched to a gene; V was cut back by 0 bases and J by 14 bases. The CDR3 has 14 amino acids. The chain's CDR3 is CASSESSRGAVEFF. The CDR3 coding sequence is TGCGCCAGCAGTGAGTCGTCGCGGGGGGCTGTGGAGTTCTTC.

V usage is TRBV3-1 (or the pseudogene TRBV3-2) and J usage is TRBJ2-3, with 10 bases aligning to TRBD2. The CDR3 sequence is 16 residues long. Trimming took 2 bases from V and 5 from J; bases not matched to a gene: 7. CDR1 and CDR2 from the germline V gene are LGHDT and YNNKEL (reference sequence). This CDR3 is CASSQKASGSEDTQYF. In DNA form, the CDR3 reads TGTGCCAGCAGCCAAAAGGCTAGCGGGAGTGAAGATACGCAGTATTTT.

The chain is built from TRBV28 and TRBJ1-1; D remains ambiguous. Germline CDR1 reads MDHEN; CDR2 reads SYDVKM. V was cut by 7 bases and J by 4 bases, with 16 bases left in between. There are 14 residues in the CDR3. CDR3 in amino acids: CASMGHPKSTEAFF. The CDR3 nucleotides read TGTGCCAGCATGGGCCACCCCAAGAGCACTGAAGCTTTCTTT.

V and J are TRBV4-2 and TRBJ1-3; tentative D call: TRBD1 (5 bases). The CDR3 is 14 residues long. Germline CDR1 reads LGHNA; CDR2 reads YNFKEQ. The V end was cut by 11 bases, the J end by 0 bases, with 14 bases between. The CDR3 coding sequence is TGTGCCGTGAGGGGACGAAGCTCTGGAAACACCATATATTTT. Translated, it gives CAVRGRSSGNTIYF.

The chain links TRBV30 to TRBJ1-5; D unresolved. The CDR3 is made up of 14 amino acids. Trimming shortened V by 4 bases and J by 0 bases, and 10 bases separated the two germline ends. Germline loops: CDR1 GTSNPN, CDR2 SVGIG (reference sequence). The CDR3 here is CAWNPQSSNQPQHF. CDR3 DNA sequence: TGTGCCTGGAATCCGCAAAGTAGCAATCAGCCCCAGCATTTT.